The 23 T cell receptor beta chains in this list originate from one sample, sequenced in a study of T cell repertoires in cytomegalovirus infection (dated by TCRdb to the late 2010s). Sequencing relied on an Illumina HiSeq 1500. In TCRdb, the public reads were trimmed at Q25 with fastp and aligned with MiXCR, with productive beta chains retained. When rows share a CDR3 protein, they turn into one entry using the most common DNA and genes. The sample table records some 400,000 distinct CDR3 sequences; roughly a third of these occur just once. The top ten clonotypes cover roughly 13% of the sample. Sequencing was performed on PBMCs. The receptors stem from a human donor in good health (CMV status not recorded). Some clones in this sample may be carry-over from other donors' samples.

CDR3 coding DNA: TGTGCCACCAGCATGGGACACCTCCAAGAGACCCAGTACTTC. Residues: CATSMGHLQETQYF. The chain is built from TRBV15 and TRBJ2-5; D perhaps matches TRBD1 (6 bases). Germline V lookup: CDR1 LNHNV, CDR2 YYDKDF (reference sequence). The V gene lost 4 bases and the J gene lost 1 base, with 10 bases spanning the gap. The CDR3 length is 14 residues.

In regard to this clonotype: A much bigger clone sits one base away, suggesting this may be a read error. The chain is built from TRBV12-3 or TRBV12-4 and TRBJ2-1, with a weak D call TRBD2 (6 bases). The CDR3 consists of 13 residues. The CDR3 reads CTSRVGTSAEQFF. The CDR3 coding sequence is TGTACCAGCAGAGTGGGGACTTCCGCTGAGCAGTTCTTC.

The J gene is TRBJ2-7, the V gene TRBV20-1; D remains ambiguous. Looked up from germline, CDR1 is DFQATT and CDR2 is SNEGSKA (reference sequence). V lost 1 base to trimming and J lost 1 base, with 17 bases between them. CDR3 length equals 16 residues. The chain's CDR3 is CSARVVGLPFSYEQYF. The DNA for the CDR3 is TGCAGTGCTAGAGTAGTCGGCCTGCCGTTTTCCTACGAGCAGTACTTC.

The chain uses TRBV6-2 or TRBV6-3 and TRBJ2-7, with 11 positions matching TRBD1. The J segment lost 4 bases and the V segment lost 4 bases, leaving 9 bases of the junction unmatched. This CDR3 is 16 amino acids long. CDR1 and CDR2 from the germline V gene are MNHEY and SVGEGT. The CDR3 spells CASSSYSGTGGYEQYF. CDR3 nucleotide sequence: TGTGCCAGCAGTTCCTATTCCGGGACAGGGGGGTACGAGCAGTACTTC.

This clonotype was seen at least ten times. The chain couples TRBV7-8 to TRBJ2-5; 12 bases align to TRBD2. With V trimmed by 3 bases and J by 5 bases, 4 bases remained unmatched. The CDR3 is made up of 15 amino acids. Germline CDR1 and CDR2: SGHVS and FQNEAQ. In DNA form, the CDR3 reads TGTGCCAGCAGCTTCCTAGCGGGGGGGCTGGAGACCCAGTACTTC. As protein: CASSFLAGGLETQYF.

This clonotype was seen more than once but under ten times. The CDR3 loop reads CASSPDWAGARSEQFF. CDR3 DNA sequence: TGTGCCAGCAGTCCCGATTGGGCGGGGGCACGTAGTGAGCAGTTCTTC. The genes are TRBV6-4 and TRBJ2-1; tentative D call: TRBD2 (7 bases). This CDR3 has 16 residues. From germline, CDR1 is MRHNA and CDR2 SNTAGT. V gave up 5 bases and J gave up 9 bases, with 23 bases separating them.

The sample holds many counts of this clonotype. The chain joins TRBV7-6 to TRBJ2-1, with 11 bases that match TRBD1. The CDR3 is 15 residues long. Germline V gives CDR1 SGHVS, CDR2 FNYEAQ. J was trimmed by 5 bases and V by 4 bases; bases with no gene match: 4. CDR3 DNA sequence: TGTGCCAGCAGCTACCGGGACAGGGGGGACAATGAGCAGTTCTTC. Translating it yields CASSYRDRGDNEQFF.

A remark on this clonotype: At one end, the junction sequence differs from germline, possibly due to a read error. The chain combines TRBV20-1 with TRBJ1-5, with 8 bases fitting TRBD1. This CDR3 has 13 amino acids. CDR1 and CDR2 from the germline V gene are DFQATT and SNEGSKA (reference sequence). CDR3 nucleotide sequence: TGCAGTGCTAGAACGGACAGGGAGCAGCCCCCGCATTTT. Protein sequence: CSARTDREQPPHF.

This clonotype was observed a few times. The V and J genes are TRBV6-6 and TRBJ1-6; 9 bases match TRBD1. This CDR3 contains 15 residues. Germline V CDR1 and CDR2: MNHNY, SVGAGI (reference sequence). V was clipped by 1 base and J by 8 bases; unmatched bases: 3. The DNA for the CDR3 is TGTGCCAGCAGTTACTTAACAGGGGGCGATTCACCCCTCCACTTT. Translated, it gives CASSYLTGGDSPLHF.

This clonotype has just a few counts. The chain combines TRBV7-6 with TRBJ2-2; 12 bases match TRBD2. Per the germline V gene, CDR1 is SGHVS and CDR2 is FNYEAQ. V lost 7 bases, J lost 4 bases, and 7 bases stayed unmatched. The CDR3 sequence is 16 residues long. CDR3 DNA: TGTGCCAGCACCCTCCGACTAGCGGGGGTCACCGGGGAGCTGTTTTTT. Amino acid sequence: CASTLRLAGVTGELFF.

J is TRBJ2-7 and V is TRBV6-1; no firm D call. The CDR3 loop spans 15 amino acids. Trimming removed 6 bases at V and 3 bases at J, with 18 bases between. CDR1 is MNHNS and CDR2 is SASEGT in the germline V gene. The CDR3, as DNA: TGTGCCAGCAGCCGAAATGGCGGCGGAAACTACGAGCAGTACTTC. Amino acids: CASSRNGGGNYEQYF.

The V and J genes are TRBV9 and TRBJ1-5, with D possibly matching TRBD1 (6 bases). Germline V gene sequence: CDR1 SGDLS, CDR2 YYNGEE. The ends were cut back, 4 bases at V and 6 bases at J, with 17 bases in the middle. This CDR3 contains 15 residues. The CDR3 nucleotides are TGTGCCAGCAGCCTCGGTGGGGGCATTGGTCAGCCCCAGCATTTT. It translates to CASSLGGGIGQPQHF. Looking up the rest from reference TRBV9 and TRBJ1-5 gives the full variable domain: DSGVTQTPKHLITATGQRVTLRCSPRSGDLSVYWYQQSLDQGLQFLIQYYNGEERAKGNILERFSAQQFPDLHSELNLSSLELGDSALYFCASSLGGGIGQPQHFGDGTRLSIL.

The chain recombines TRBV7-6 with TRBJ1-2; D is unresolved. The CDR3 has 13 amino acids. The germline V gene encodes CDR1 SGHVS and CDR2 FNYEAQ. V lost 5 bases to trimming and J lost 4 bases, with 11 bases between them. The CDR3 reads CASSEDFFYGYTF. CDR3 nucleotides: TGTGCCAGCAGCGAGGACTTTTTCTATGGCTACACCTTC.

This chain joins TRBV12-3 or TRBV12-4 and TRBJ2-5; TRBD2 agrees at 7 bases. The CDR3 length is 13 residues. V was clipped by 7 bases and J by 3 bases; unmatched bases: 5. The CDR3: CASTGGSEETQYF. CDR3 coding DNA: TGTGCCAGCACCGGGGGGTCAGAAGAGACCCAGTACTTC.

CDR3 DNA sequence: TGTGCCAGTAGTTCCCCTCCCGGGACAGGGGAGTTTCAGCCCCAGCATTTT. This encodes CASSSPPGTGEFQPQHF. This chain connects TRBV19 to TRBJ1-5; 10 nucleotides agree with TRBD1. This CDR3 is 17 amino acids long. Germline V gene data show CDR1 as LNHDA and CDR2 as SQIVND (reference sequence). Trimming removed 5 bases from V and 6 bases from J; junction bases left unmatched: 13.

The DNA for the CDR3 is TGTGCCAGCAGCTTTGGGGCGGGCATTGGCTCCTACAATGAGCAGTTCTTC. Its translation is CASSFGAGIGSYNEQFF. V and J are TRBV5-6 and TRBJ2-1; D may be TRBD1 or TRBD2 (5 bases each). V shed 2 bases and J shed 0 bases, with 15 bases lying between them. The CDR3 covers 17 residues. Germline V lookup: CDR1 SGHDT, CDR2 YYEEEE. Full variable domain (outside the CDR3, taken from reference TRBV5-6 and TRBJ2-1): DAGVTQSPTHLIKTRGQQVTLRCSPKSGHDTVSWYQQALGQGPQFIFQYYEEEERQRGNFPDRFSGHQFPNYSSELNVNALLLGDSALYLCASSFGAGIGSYNEQFFGPGTRLTVL.

This chain uses TRBV19 with TRBJ1-5; D is perhaps TRBD1 (5 bases). Germline assignment: CDR1 LNHDA and CDR2 SQIVND (reference sequence). V gave up 7 bases and J gave up 4 bases, with 14 bases separating them. The length of the CDR3 is 14 residues. CDR3 nucleotide sequence: TGTGCCAGTAATTGGGGACTCCCGAATCAGCCCCAGCATTTT. Its translation: CASNWGLPNQPQHF.

The chain uses TRBV12-3 or TRBV12-4 and TRBJ2-2; D is possibly TRBD1 or TRBD2 (5 bases each). V was pared by 2 bases and J by 4 bases, with 11 bases between. CDR3 size: 15 residues. DNA for the CDR3: TGTGCCAGCAGTTTACTTGGGGGACCCACCGGGGAGCTGTTTTTT. Residues: CASSLLGGPTGELFF.

This clonotype occurred many times. The genes are TRBV6-5 and TRBJ1-1, with a possible D match to TRBD1 (6 bases). V was clipped by 0 bases and J by 7 bases, with 9 bases between them. Germline V gene data show CDR1 as MNHEY and CDR2 as SVGAGI. The CDR3 spans 13 residues. The CDR3, as DNA: TGTGCCAGCAGTTACTCGACAGGACATGAAGCTTTCTTT. Translation gives CASSYSTGHEAFF.

On this clonotype itself: A much more abundant neighbour one base away suggests this may be a read error. The chain links TRBV7-8 to TRBJ1-3, with D tentatively TRBD1 (6 bases). Germline V gives CDR1 SGHVS, CDR2 FQNEAQ. The CDR3 covers 17 residues. The CDR3 DNA sequence: TGTGCCAGCAGCTTAGCCTCAACAGGGCCGGATGGAAACACCATATCTTTT. Protein sequence: CASSLASTGPDGNTISF.

This clonotype has a count of ten or more. The rearrangement joins TRBV7-3 to TRBJ1-2; D gene unclear. The CDR3 loop spans 15 amino acids. V was clipped by 4 bases and J by 8 bases, with 20 bases between them. Germline assignment: CDR1 SGHTA and CDR2 FQGTGA. The CDR3 loop is CASSSRRPLPRGYTF. CDR3 DNA sequence: TGTGCCAGCAGCTCCCGGAGACCCCTTCCTCGGGGCTACACCTTC. Combining the CDR3 with reference TRBV7-3 and TRBJ1-2 gives the whole variable domain GAGVSQTPSNKVTEKGKYVELRCDPISGHTALYWYRQSLGQGPEFLIYFQGTGAADDSGLPNDRFFAVRPEGSVSTLKIQRTERGDSAVYLCASSSRRPLPRGYTFGSGTRLTVV.

This clonotype was counted many times. The chain joins TRBV7-6 to TRBJ1-1; possible D gene TRBD1, 6 bases. The V end lost 5 bases, the J end lost 2 bases, and 15 bases lay between the germline ends. The CDR3 has 15 residues. The germline gives CDR1 SGHVS, CDR2 FNYEAQ. CDR3 amino acids: CASSPRGQSNTEAFF. CDR3 DNA: TGTGCCAGCAGCCCCCGGGGGCAAAGCAACACTGAAGCTTTCTTT. The whole variable domain, filled in from reference TRBV7-6 and TRBJ1-1, reads GAGVSQSPRYKVTKRGQDVALRCDPISGHVSLYWYRQALGQGPEFLTYFNYEAQQDKSGLPNDRFSAERPEGSISTLTIQRTEQRDSAMYRCASSPRGQSNTEAFFGQGTRLTVV.

This clonotype has only a few counts. V gene TRBV6-5 combines with J gene TRBJ1-2, with 8 bases matching TRBD1. The CDR3 is made up of 14 amino acids. Losses at the gene ends were 5 bases for V and 3 bases for J; bases not matched to a gene: 5. CDR1 and CDR2 (germline): MNHEY, SVGAGI. The CDR3 sequence: CASSTDRVHYGYTF. In DNA, the CDR3 is TGTGCCAGCAGTACGGACAGGGTACACTATGGCTACACCTTC.